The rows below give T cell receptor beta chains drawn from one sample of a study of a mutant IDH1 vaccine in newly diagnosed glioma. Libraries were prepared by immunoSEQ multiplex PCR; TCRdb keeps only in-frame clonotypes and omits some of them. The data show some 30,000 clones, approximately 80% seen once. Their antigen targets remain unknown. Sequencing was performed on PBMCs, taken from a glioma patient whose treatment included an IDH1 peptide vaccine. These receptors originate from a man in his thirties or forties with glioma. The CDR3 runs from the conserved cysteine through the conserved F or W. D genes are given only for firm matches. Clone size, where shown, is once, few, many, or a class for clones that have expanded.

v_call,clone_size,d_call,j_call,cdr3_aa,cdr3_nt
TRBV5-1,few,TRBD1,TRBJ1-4,CASSPTTGGSSNEKLFF,TGCGCCAGCAGTCCTACTACAGGGGGAAGTTCTAATGAAAAACTGTTTTTT
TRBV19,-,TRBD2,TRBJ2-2,CASSIAAGVTGELFF,TGTGCCAGTAGTATAGCAGCGGGAGTTACCGGGGAGCTGTTTTTT
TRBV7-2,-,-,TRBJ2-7,CASSRRSGLGPGEQYF,TGTGCCAGCAGCCGACGGAGTGGGTTGGGGCCAGGTGAGCAGTACTTC
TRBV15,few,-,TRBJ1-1,CATDLGGVDTEAFF,TGTGCCACCGATCTTGGGGGCGTCGACACTGAAGCTTTCTTT
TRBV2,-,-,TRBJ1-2,CASSEGFEAGYTF,TGTGCCAGCAGTGAAGGTTTTGAGGCTGGCTACACCTTC
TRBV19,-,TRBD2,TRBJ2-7,CASSMASGIYEQYF,TGTGCCAGTAGTATGGCTAGCGGAATCTACGAGCAGTACTTC
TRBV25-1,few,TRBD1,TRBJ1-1,CASSAQGANTEAFF,TGTGCCAGCAGCGCACAGGGGGCGAACACTGAAGCTTTCTTT
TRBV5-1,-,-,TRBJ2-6,CASMDPQGANVLTF,TGCGCCAGCATGGACCCCCAAGGGGCCAACGTCCTGACTTTC
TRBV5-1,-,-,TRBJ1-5,CASSPGHKDQPQHF,TGCGCCAGCAGCCCCGGACATAAGGATCAGCCCCAGCATTTT
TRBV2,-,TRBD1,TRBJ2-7,CASSTGQGAYEQYF,TGTGCCAGCAGTACGGGACAGGGCGCCTACGAGCAGTACTTC
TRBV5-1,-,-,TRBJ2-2,CASSLAQNTGELFF,TGCGCCAGCAGCTTGGCCCAGAACACCGGGGAGCTGTTTTTT
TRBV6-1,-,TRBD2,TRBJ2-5,CASGAGYFRETQYF,TGTGCCAGCGGAGCGGGATATTTTAGGGAGACCCAGTACTTC
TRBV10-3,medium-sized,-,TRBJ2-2,CAISVGTPNTGELFF,TGTGCCATCAGCGTTGGGACCCCCAACACCGGGGAGCTGTTTTTT
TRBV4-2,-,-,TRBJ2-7,CASSQETTYEQYF,TGTGCCAGCAGCCAAGAAACGACCTACGAGCAGTACTTC
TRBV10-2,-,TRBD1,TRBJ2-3,CAIRSGQGYLDTQYF,TGCGCCATCAGATCGGGACAGGGATATTTGGATACGCAGTATTTT
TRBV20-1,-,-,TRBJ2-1,CSASRTEMIF,TGCAGTGCTAGTAGGACAGAGATGATCTTC
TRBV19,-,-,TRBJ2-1,CASSIGAGSYNEQFF,TGTGCCAGTAGTATTGGGGCGGGCTCCTACAATGAGCAGTTCTTC
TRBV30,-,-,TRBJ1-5,CAWSVPIVGHSQPQHF,TGTGCCTGGAGTGTACCAATAGTCGGACACTCCCAGCCCCAGCATTTT
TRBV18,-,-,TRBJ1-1,CASSPGRDEAFF,TGTGCCAGCTCACCCGGACGGGATGAAGCTTTCTTT
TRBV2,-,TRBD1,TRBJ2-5,CASIRTQGARGQETQYF,TGTGCCAGCATCCGAACACAGGGGGCAAGGGGGCAAGAGACCCAGTACTTC
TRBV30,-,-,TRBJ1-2,CAWRIQNNYGYTF,TGTGCCTGGAGGATCCAAAACAACTATGGCTACACCTTC
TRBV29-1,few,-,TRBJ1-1,CVGLETVNTEAFF,TGTGTCGGGCTGGAGACCGTGAACACTGAAGCTTTCTTT
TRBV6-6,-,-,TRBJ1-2,CASSSNPGQYGYTF,TGTGCCAGCAGTTCCAACCCTGGACAGTATGGCTACACCTTC
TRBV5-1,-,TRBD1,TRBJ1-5,CASSPDRDQPQHF,TGCGCCAGCAGCCCCGACAGGGATCAGCCCCAGCATTTT
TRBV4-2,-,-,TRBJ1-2,CASSLGTSSNYGYTF,TGTGCCAGCAGCCTAGGGACTAGTTCTAACTATGGCTACACCTTC
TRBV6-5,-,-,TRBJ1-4,CASSYGYNEKLFF,TGTGCCAGCAGTTACGGGTATAATGAAAAACTGTTTTTT
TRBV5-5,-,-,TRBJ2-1,CASSTAGPNNLEQFF,TGTGCCAGCAGCACCGCGGGACCGAACAACCTTGAGCAGTTCTTC
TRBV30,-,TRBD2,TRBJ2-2,CAWRTSGGNTGELFF,TGTGCCTGGAGAACTAGCGGAGGGAACACCGGGGAGCTGTTTTTT